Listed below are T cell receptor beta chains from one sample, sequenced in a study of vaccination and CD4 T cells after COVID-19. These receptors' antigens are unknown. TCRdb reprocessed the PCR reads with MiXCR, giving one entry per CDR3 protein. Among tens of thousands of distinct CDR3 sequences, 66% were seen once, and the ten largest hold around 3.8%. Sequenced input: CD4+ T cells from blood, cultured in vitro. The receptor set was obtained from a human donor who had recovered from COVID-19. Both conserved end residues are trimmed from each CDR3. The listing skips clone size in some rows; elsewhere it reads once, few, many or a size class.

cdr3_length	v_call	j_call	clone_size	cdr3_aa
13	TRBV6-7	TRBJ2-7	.	ASSYSRDSVYEQY
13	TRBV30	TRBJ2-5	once	AWRRLRGLGETQY
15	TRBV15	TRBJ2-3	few	ATSSLGSGGEGPTQY
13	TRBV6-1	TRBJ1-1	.	ASSPHSAGKGEAF
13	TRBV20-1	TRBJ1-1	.	SATRGPGRGTEAF
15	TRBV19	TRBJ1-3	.	ASSHPGQQGSGNTIY
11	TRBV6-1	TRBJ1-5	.	ASMMGGGQPQH
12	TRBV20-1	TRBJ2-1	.	SATLAGATNEQF
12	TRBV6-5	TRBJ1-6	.	ASSYSGGNSPLH
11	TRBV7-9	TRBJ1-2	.	ASSFQGSTGYT
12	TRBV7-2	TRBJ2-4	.	ASSLGQGANIQY
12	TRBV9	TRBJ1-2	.	ASSVEGGPYGYT
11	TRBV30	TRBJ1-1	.	AWRREGSTEAF
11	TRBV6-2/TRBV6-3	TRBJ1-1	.	ASSRQGGTEAF
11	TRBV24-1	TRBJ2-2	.	ATSAAFAGELF